This is a list of T cell receptor beta chains from one sample in a study of shared clonotypes between healthy human individuals. The method was immunoSEQ multiplex PCR; TCRdb's version includes in-frame clones alone and lacks a portion of them. The sample contains around 940,000 clones, about 80% of which appear only once. Material for sequencing was memory CD4+ T cells sorted from blood. The receptors were gathered from a man aged 18 to 30 in good health. The CDR3 runs from the conserved cysteine through the conserved F or W. D genes are given only for firm matches. The listing skips clone size in some rows; elsewhere it reads once, few, many or a size class.

V gene,J gene,D gene,clone size,CDR3 protein,CDR3 DNA
TRBV29-1,TRBJ1-1,TRBD1,.,CSVTGTGGAYTEAFF,TGCAGCGTAACCGGGACAGGGGGCGCTTACACTGAAGCTTTCTTT
TRBV6-7,TRBJ1-4,TRBD1,.,CASKERDRGWKEKLFF,TGTGCCAGCAAAGAAAGGGACAGGGGATGGAAGGAAAAACTGTTTTTT
TRBV18,TRBJ1-2,.,few,CASSPNEGLYYGYTF,TGTGCCAGCTCACCAAATGAAGGCCTGTACTATGGCTACACCTTC
TRBV7-7,TRBJ2-2,TRBD2,.,CASRPSGANTGELFF,TGTGCTAGCAGACCTAGCGGTGCGAACACCGGGGAGCTGTTTTTT
TRBV4-1,TRBJ2-1,TRBD1,.,CASSQEGQSSYNEQFF,TGCGCCAGCAGCCAAGAGGGACAGAGCTCCTACAATGAGCAGTTCTTC
TRBV28,TRBJ2-3,TRBD2,.,CASRKAGGPRRDTQYF,TGTGCCAGCAGGAAAGCGGGGGGTCCACGCAGGGATACGCAGTATTTT
TRBV19,TRBJ1-5,.,.,CASDGGRGSNQPQHF,TGTGCCAGTGATGGTGGACGGGGGAGCAATCAGCCCCAGCATTTT
TRBV2,TRBJ2-7,TRBD2,.,CASRTSGSWYEQYF,TGTGCCAGCAGGACTAGCGGGAGTTGGTACGAGCAGTACTTC
TRBV6-6,TRBJ1-2,TRBD1,.,CASSYTGTGLYGYTF,TGTGCCAGCAGTTACACCGGGACAGGGCTCTATGGCTACACCTTC
TRBV6-5,TRBJ2-7,TRBD2,.,CASSYSGLAPYEQYF,TGTGCCAGCAGTTACTCCGGACTAGCACCTTACGAGCAGTACTTC
TRBV7-9,TRBJ1-1,.,.,CASSHRGSMNTEAFF,TGTGCCAGCAGCCATCGGGGGTCCATGAACACTGAAGCTTTCTTT
TRBV18,TRBJ2-3,.,.,CASSPRTGSTDTQYF,TGTGCCAGCTCACCACGTACAGGGAGCACAGATACGCAGTATTTT
TRBV28,TRBJ1-1,TRBD1,.,CASSTPRQGERAEAFF,TGTGCCAGCAGTACCCCTCGACAGGGGGAGAGGGCTGAAGCTTTCTTT
TRBV7-9,TRBJ1-1,TRBD1,.,CASSFDRAGTEAFF,TGTGCCAGCAGCTTCGACAGGGCTGGGACTGAAGCTTTCTTT
TRBV5-1,TRBJ2-3,.,.,CASSQHRQTNTDTQYF,TGCGCCAGCAGCCAACACCGACAGACCAACACAGATACGCAGTATTTT
TRBV6-5,TRBJ1-2,.,.,CASRRGDYGYTF,TGTGCCAGCCGACGGGGGGACTATGGCTACACCTTC
TRBV5-1,TRBJ2-1,TRBD1,.,CASSLGTENLKREQFF,TGCGCCAGCAGCCTGGGGACAGAAAATCTAAAACGGGAGCAGTTCTTC
TRBV4-1,TRBJ1-3,.,.,CASSQGIGPGARNTIYF,TGCGCCAGCAGCCAAGGTATAGGGCCGGGGGCCCGAAACACCATATATTTT
TRBV5-1,TRBJ2-3,TRBD2,.,CASMSTGGPSPQYF,TGCGCCAGCATGTCGACGGGGGGGCCCTCCCCGCAGTATTTT
TRBV10-2,TRBJ2-2,TRBD2,.,CASSRTSGANTGELFF,TGCGCCAGCAGTAGGACTAGCGGGGCGAACACCGGGGAGCTGTTTTTT
TRBV10-3,TRBJ2-7,TRBD1,.,CAITSTGQGSVYEQYF,TGTGCCATCACCTCAACCGGACAGGGATCGGTCTACGAGCAGTACTTC
TRBV5-6,TRBJ2-5,TRBD2,.,CASSPPGGETQYF,TGTGCCAGCAGCCCCCCGGGGGGGGAGACCCAGTACTTC
TRBV2,TRBJ1-6,.,.,CASTGSRQGYSPLHF,TGTGCCAGCACGGGGTCGCGGCAGGGGTATTCACCCCTCCACTTT
TRBV11-2,TRBJ2-1,.,.,CASSLERGTNYNEQFF,TGTGCCAGCAGCTTAGAACGGGGCACGAATTACAATGAGCAGTTCTTC
TRBV7-9,TRBJ1-4,TRBD1,.,CASLAGGANEKLFF,TGTGCCAGCTTAGCAGGGGGAGCTAATGAAAAACTGTTTTTT
TRBV18,TRBJ1-1,TRBD1,once,CASSRTGTAEAFF,TGTGCCAGCTCACGGACCGGGACAGCCGAGGCTTTCTTT
TRBV9,TRBJ2-1,.,.,CASSVADSYNEQFF,TGTGCCAGCAGCGTGGCGGATTCCTACAATGAGCAGTTCTTC
TRBV4-2,TRBJ2-3,TRBD2,.,CASSPRLAGTSTDTQYF,TGTGCCAGCAGCCCACGACTAGCGGGGACCAGCACAGATACGCAGTATTTT
TRBV11-2,TRBJ1-2,.,.,CASSLSQIRNYGYTF,TGTGCCAGCAGCTTATCCCAGATTCGGAACTATGGCTACACCTTC
TRBV11-2,TRBJ2-1,.,.,CASSPRPIEQFF,TGTGCCAGCAGCCCTAGGCCAATTGAGCAGTTCTTC
TRBV6-1,TRBJ2-2,.,.,CASSPRVNTGELFF,TGTGCCAGCAGCCCCAGGGTAAACACCGGGGAGCTGTTTTTT
TRBV5-6,TRBJ2-3,TRBD1,once,CASSLGGTGGTDTQYF,TGTGCCAGCAGCTTGGGTGGGACAGGGGGCACAGATACGCAGTATTTT
TRBV6-5,TRBJ1-1,.,once,CASSLRGSEAFF,TGTGCCAGCAGCCTACGGGGTTCTGAAGCTTTCTTT
TRBV9,TRBJ2-6,.,.,CASSVSGQTGANVLTF,TGTGCCAGCAGCGTTTCTGGACAGACCGGGGCCAACGTCCTGACTTTC
TRBV7-2,TRBJ1-1,TRBD1,.,CASSTRTGAETEAFF,TGTGCCAGCAGCACCCGAACAGGGGCGGAAACTGAAGCTTTCTTT
TRBV29-1,TRBJ1-2,.,.,CSVVRGSYGYTF,TGCAGCGTTGTAAGGGGATCCTATGGCTACACCTTC
TRBV5-1,TRBJ2-2,TRBD1,once,CASSPLGQGWELFF,TGCGCCAGCAGCCCCCTCGGACAGGGTTGGGAGCTGTTTTTT
TRBV18,TRBJ1-1,.,.,CASSPMTAEAFF,TGTGCCAGCTCACCAATGACCGCTGAAGCTTTCTTT
TRBV6-5,TRBJ2-1,TRBD2,.,CASRRHGRAYDEQFF,TGTGCCAGCAGGAGGCACGGGAGGGCCTATGATGAGCAGTTCTTC
TRBV4-3,TRBJ2-6,TRBD2,.,CASSQDLLAGVSGANVLTF,TGCGCCAGCAGCCAAGATTTACTAGCGGGAGTTTCAGGGGCCAACGTCCTGACTTTC
TRBV4-1,TRBJ2-7,.,.,CASSPELGSTRPYEQYF,TGCGCCAGCAGCCCCGAGCTTGGGAGTACAAGGCCATACGAGCAGTACTTC
TRBV2,TRBJ2-4,TRBD2,.,CASSEVASGIVAKNIQYF,TGTGCCAGCAGTGAAGTGGCTAGCGGGATCGTTGCCAAAAACATTCAGTACTTC
TRBV4-2,TRBJ1-6,TRBD1,.,CASSLQTGGYSPLHF,TGTGCCAGCAGCCTGCAGACAGGGGGATATTCACCCCTCCACTTT